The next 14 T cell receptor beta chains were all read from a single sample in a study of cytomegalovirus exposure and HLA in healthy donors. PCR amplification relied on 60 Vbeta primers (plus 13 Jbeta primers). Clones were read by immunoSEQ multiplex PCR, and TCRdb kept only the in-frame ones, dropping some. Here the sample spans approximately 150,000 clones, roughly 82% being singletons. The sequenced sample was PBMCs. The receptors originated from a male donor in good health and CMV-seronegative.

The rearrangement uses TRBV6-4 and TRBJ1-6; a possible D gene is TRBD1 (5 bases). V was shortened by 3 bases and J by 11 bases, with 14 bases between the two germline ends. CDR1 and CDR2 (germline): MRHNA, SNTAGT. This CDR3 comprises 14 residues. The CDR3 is CASSERQGSAPLHF. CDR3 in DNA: TGTGCCAGCAGTGAACGGCAGGGAAGTGCACCCCTCCACTTT.

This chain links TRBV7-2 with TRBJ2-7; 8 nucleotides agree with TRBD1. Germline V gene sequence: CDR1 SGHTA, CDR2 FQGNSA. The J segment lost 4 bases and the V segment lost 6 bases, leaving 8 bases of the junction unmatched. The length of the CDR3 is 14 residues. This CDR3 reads CASRPQGAGYEQYF. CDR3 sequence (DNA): TGTGCCAGCAGACCCCAGGGGGCAGGTTACGAGCAGTACTTC.

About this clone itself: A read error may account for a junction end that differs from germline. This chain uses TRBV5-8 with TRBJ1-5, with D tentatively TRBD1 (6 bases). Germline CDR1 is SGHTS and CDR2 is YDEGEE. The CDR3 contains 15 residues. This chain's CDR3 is CAGSLNRVRNQPQHF. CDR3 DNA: TGTGCCGGCAGCTTGAACAGGGTGCGCAATCAGCCCCAGCATTTT.

CDR3 sequence reads: CASKTGNEQYF. For the CDR3, the DNA is TGTGCCAGCAAAACGGGGAACGAGCAGTACTTC. V gene TRBV2 combines with J gene TRBJ2-7; perhaps TRBD2 as D (5 bases). This CDR3 is 11 amino acids long. Germline CDR1 SNHLY, CDR2 FYNNEI. V was trimmed by 7 bases and J by 5 bases, leaving 9 bases between them. Together with reference TRBV2 and TRBJ2-7, the CDR3 gives the full variable domain: EPEVTQTPSHQVTQMGQEVILRCVPISNHLYFYWYRQILGQKVEFLVSFYNNEISEKSEIFDDQFSVERPDGSNFTLKIRSTKLEDSAMYFCASKTGNEQYFGPGTRLTVT.

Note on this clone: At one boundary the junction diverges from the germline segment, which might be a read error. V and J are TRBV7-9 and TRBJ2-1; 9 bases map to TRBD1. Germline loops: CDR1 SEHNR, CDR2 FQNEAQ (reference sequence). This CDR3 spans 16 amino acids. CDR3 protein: CSSSFTGGAGDNEQFF. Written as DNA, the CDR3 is TGTTCCAGCAGCTTTACAGGGGGCGCGGGTGACAATGAGCAGTTCTTC. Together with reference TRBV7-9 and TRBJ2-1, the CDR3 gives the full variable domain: DTGVSQNPRHKITKRGQNVTFRCDPISEHNRLYWYRQTLGQGPEFLTYFQNEAQLEKSRLLSDRFSAERPKGSFSTLEIQRTEQGDSAMYLCSSSFTGGAGDNEQFFGPGTRLTVL.

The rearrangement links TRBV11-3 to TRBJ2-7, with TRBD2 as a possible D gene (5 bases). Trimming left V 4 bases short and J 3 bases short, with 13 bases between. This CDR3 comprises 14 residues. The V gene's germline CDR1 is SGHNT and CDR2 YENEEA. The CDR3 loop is CASSSRTDYYEQYF. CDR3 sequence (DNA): TGTGCCAGCAGCTCCAGAACAGACTACTACGAGCAGTACTTC.

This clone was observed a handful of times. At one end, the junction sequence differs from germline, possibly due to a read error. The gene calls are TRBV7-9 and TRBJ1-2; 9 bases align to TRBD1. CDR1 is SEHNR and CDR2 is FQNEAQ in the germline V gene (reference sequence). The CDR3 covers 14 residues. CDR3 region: CSSSAYDRGYGYTF. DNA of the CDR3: TGTTCCAGCAGCGCCTATGACAGGGGGTATGGCTACACCTTC.

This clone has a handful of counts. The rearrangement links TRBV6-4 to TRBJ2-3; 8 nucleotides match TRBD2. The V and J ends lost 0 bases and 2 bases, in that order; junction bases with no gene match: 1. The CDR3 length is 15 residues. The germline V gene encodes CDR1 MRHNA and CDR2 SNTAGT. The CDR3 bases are TGTGCCAGCAGTGACTCCGGGGGGGCCACAGATACGCAGTATTTT. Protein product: CASSDSGGATDTQYF.

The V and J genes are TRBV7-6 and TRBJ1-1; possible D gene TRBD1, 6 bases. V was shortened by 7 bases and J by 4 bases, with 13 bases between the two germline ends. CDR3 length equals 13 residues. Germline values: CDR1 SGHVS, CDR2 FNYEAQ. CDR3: CASTEQGSTEAFF. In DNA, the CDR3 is TGTGCCAGCACCGAACAGGGTTCCACTGAAGCTTTCTTT.

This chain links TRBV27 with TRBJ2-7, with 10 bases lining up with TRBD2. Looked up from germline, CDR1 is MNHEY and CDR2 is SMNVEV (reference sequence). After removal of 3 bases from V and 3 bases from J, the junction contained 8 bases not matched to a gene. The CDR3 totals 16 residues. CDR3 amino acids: CASSFQSGRALYEQYF. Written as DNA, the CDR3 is TGTGCCAGCAGTTTCCAGAGCGGGAGGGCCCTCTACGAGCAGTACTTC.

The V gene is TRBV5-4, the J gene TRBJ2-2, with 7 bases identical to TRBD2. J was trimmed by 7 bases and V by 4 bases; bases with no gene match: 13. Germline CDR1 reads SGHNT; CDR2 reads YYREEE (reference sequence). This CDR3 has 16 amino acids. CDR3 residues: CASSQRQTGEGGELFF. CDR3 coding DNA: TGTGCCAGCAGCCAAAGACAGACCGGGGAGGGCGGGGAGCTGTTTTTT.

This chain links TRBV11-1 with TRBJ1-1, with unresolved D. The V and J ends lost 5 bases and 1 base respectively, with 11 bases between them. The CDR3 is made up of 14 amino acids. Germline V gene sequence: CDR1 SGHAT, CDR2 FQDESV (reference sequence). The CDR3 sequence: CASSPTRRNTEAFF. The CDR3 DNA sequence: TGTGCCAGCAGCCCTACGAGGAGGAACACTGAAGCTTTCTTT. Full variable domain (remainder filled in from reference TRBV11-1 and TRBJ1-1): EAEVAQSPRYKITEKSQAVAFWCDPISGHATLYWYRQILGQGPELLVQFQDESVVDDSQLPKDRFSAERLKGVDSTLKIQPAELGDSAMYLCASSPTRRNTEAFFGQGTRLTVV.

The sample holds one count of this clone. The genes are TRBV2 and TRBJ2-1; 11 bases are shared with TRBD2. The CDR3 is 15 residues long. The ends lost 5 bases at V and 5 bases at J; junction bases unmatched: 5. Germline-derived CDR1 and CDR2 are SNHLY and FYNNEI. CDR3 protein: CASSRLAGIDNEQFF. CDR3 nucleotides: TGTGCCAGCAGTCGACTAGCGGGAATAGACAATGAGCAGTTCTTC.

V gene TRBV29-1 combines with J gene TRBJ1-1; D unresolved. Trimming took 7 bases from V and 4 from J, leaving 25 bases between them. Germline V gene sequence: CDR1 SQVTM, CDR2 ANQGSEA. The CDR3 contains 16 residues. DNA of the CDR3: TGCAGCGCCCTAGAAGGATTTTCTAGCTCCAGCACTGAAGCTTTCTTT. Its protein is CSALEGFSSSSTEAFF.